The rows below give T cell receptor beta chains drawn from one sample of a study of Ad26.COV2.S vaccination and SARS-CoV-2 variants. TCRdb's table, derived via immunoSEQ multiplex PCR, lists solely in-frame clones and lacks some. The sample lists about 410,000 clones, about 88% occurring once. This specimen was peripheral blood, taken in a trial of Ad26.COV2.S vaccine versus placebo. These receptors were obtained from a person between 18 and 65 years old who received the Ad26.COV2.S COVID-19 vaccine or a placebo. CDR3s include the opening cysteine and the closing phenylalanine or tryptophan. A D gene is named only where the DNA matches it firmly. Some rows have no size entry. The others give once, few or many, or a class for an expanded clone.

clone size	V gene	D gene	J gene	CDR3 protein	CDR3 DNA
.	TRBV18	.	TRBJ1-2	CASSPTEIYGYTF	TGTGCCAGCTCACCGACAGAAATCTATGGCTACACCTTC
.	TRBV7-8	TRBD1	TRBJ1-1	CASSPGTGIGAFF	TGTGCCAGCAGCCCAGGGACAGGCATCGGGGCTTTCTTT
.	TRBV21-1	.	TRBJ2-7	CASSKGEFGGGRAYEQYF	TGTGCCAGCAGCAAAGGTGAGTTCGGCGGGGGTAGGGCCTACGAGCAGTACTTC
.	TRBV25-1	.	TRBJ1-1	CASSEDRGNTEAFF	TGTGCCAGCAGTGAAGATAGGGGGAACACTGAAGCTTTCTTT
.	TRBV9	.	TRBJ2-7	CASSVIADSYEQYF	TGTGCCAGCAGCGTAATCGCAGATTCCTACGAGCAGTACTTC
.	TRBV6-2/TRBV6-3	.	TRBJ1-3	CASNPAINTRNTIYF	TGTGCCAGCAACCCTGCCATCAACACTCGAAACACCATATATTTT
.	TRBV9	.	TRBJ1-2	CASSPIYRDPDYGYTF	TGTGCCAGCAGCCCGATTTACCGGGACCCGGACTATGGCTACACCTTC
few	TRBV2	.	TRBJ1-4	CASRQTSATNEKLFF	TGTGCCAGCAGGCAAACCTCCGCAACTAATGAAAAACTGTTTTTT
few	TRBV5-1	.	TRBJ1-4	CASSLAGEGKLFF	TGCGCCAGCAGCTTGGCCGGAGAAGGTAAACTGTTTTTT
.	TRBV10-3	TRBD1	TRBJ1-6	CAISVTGKDNSPLHF	TGTGCCATCAGTGTGACAGGGAAGGATAATTCACCCCTCCACTTT
.	TRBV5-6	.	TRBJ2-7	CASSLTGYEQYF	TGTGCCAGCAGCTTGACAGGATACGAGCAGTACTTC
.	TRBV6-5	.	TRBJ1-2	CASNADTNYGYTF	TGTGCCAGCAACGCAGATACTAACTATGGCTACACCTTC
once	TRBV2	.	TRBJ2-3	CASKVGDVGTDTQYF	TGTGCCAGCAAAGTCGGGGATGTTGGCACAGATACGCAGTATTTT
.	TRBV6-1	.	TRBJ1-1	CASSEMTGNQAEAFF	TGTGCCAGCAGTGAGATGACTGGTAATCAAGCTGAAGCTTTCTTT
.	TRBV4-1	TRBD1	TRBJ1-1	CASSQEGTGSAFF	TGCGCCAGCAGCCAAGAAGGGACAGGGTCAGCTTTCTTT
.	TRBV5-4	.	TRBJ2-5	CASSFKGYETQYF	TGTGCCAGCAGCTTTAAGGGTTACGAGACCCAGTACTTC
.	TRBV7-8	TRBD1	TRBJ1-5	CASSSDRGRQPQHF	TGTGCCAGCAGTTCGGACAGGGGGAGACAGCCCCAGCATTTT
.	TRBV6-6	.	TRBJ2-7	CASGILRGRSYEQYF	TGTGCCAGCGGGATCCTCCGGGGCCGCTCCTACGAGCAGTACTTC
.	TRBV25-1	.	TRBJ1-4	CASSESFRVNEKLFF	TGTGCCAGCAGTGAAAGTTTTCGGGTAAATGAAAAACTGTTTTTT
.	TRBV30	.	TRBJ2-5	CAWSVLGPETQYF	TGTGCCTGGAGTGTACTAGGGCCGGAGACCCAGTACTTC
.	TRBV27	TRBD1	TRBJ2-1	CASSLSGQGIGDEQFF	TGTGCCAGCAGTTTATCTGGACAGGGAATAGGGGATGAGCAGTTCTTC
.	TRBV7-6	TRBD2	TRBJ2-3	CASSSGLAGGQADTQYF	TGTGCCAGCAGCTCGGGACTAGCGGGGGGGCAAGCAGATACGCAGTATTTT
.	TRBV2	TRBD1	TRBJ1-2	CASSTGAPGYTF	TGTGCCAGCTCCACAGGGGCGCCCGGCTACACCTTC
.	TRBV11-2	.	TRBJ2-1	CASSFEVLSGNEQFF	TGTGCCAGCAGCTTTGAAGTCTTGTCCGGGAATGAGCAGTTCTTC
.	TRBV3-1/TRBV3-2	.	TRBJ1-2	CASSRTRPGQYGYTF	TGTGCCAGCAGCCGAACGAGGCCAGGGCAGTATGGCTACACCTTC
.	TRBV7-9	.	TRBJ1-2	CASSWEGSYGYTF	TGTGCCAGCAGTTGGGAGGGGAGCTATGGCTACACCTTC
few	TRBV29-1	.	TRBJ2-5	CSVEPVAKETQYF	TGCAGCGTTGAACCGGTAGCCAAAGAGACCCAGTACTTC
.	TRBV15	.	TRBJ1-5	CATSRDGSTFSSNQPQHF	TGTGCCACCAGCAGAGATGGATCGACGTTTAGTAGCAATCAGCCCCAGCATTTT
.	TRBV9	TRBD1	TRBJ1-2	CASSGHGQGRYGYTF	TGTGCCAGCAGCGGGCATGGACAGGGGAGATATGGCTACACCTTC
.	TRBV27	TRBD1	TRBJ1-1	CASSYVGTGFMNTEAFF	TGTGCCAGCAGTTACGTCGGGACAGGGTTCATGAACACTGAAGCTTTCTTT
.	TRBV7-8	.	TRBJ2-7	CASSPTGRNYEQYF	TGTGCCAGCAGCCCTACGGGACGGAACTACGAGCAGTACTTC
.	TRBV11-2	TRBD2	TRBJ2-3	CASTPRAGDTDTQYF	TGTGCCAGCACCCCGAGGGCGGGGGACACAGATACGCAGTATTTT
.	TRBV5-8	TRBD1	TRBJ2-7	CASSFRTGGSYEQYF	TGTGCCAGCAGCTTCAGAACAGGGGGCTCCTACGAGCAGTACTTC
.	TRBV30	.	TRBJ1-5	CASRTGTKQPQHF	TGTGCCTCCCGTACCGGGACAAAACAGCCCCAGCATTTT